The text below deals with one T cell receptor beta chain. Method: immunoSEQ multiplex PCR; TCRdb's copy keeps in-frame clones and lacks some. This table holds 100,000 to 150,000 clones, around four fifths found once. This CDR3 is 15 amino acids long. The germline V gene encodes CDR1 MNHEY and CDR2 SVGAGI. J gave up 7 bases and V 0 bases, and 7 bases lay outside the gene matches. This sample was included in a study of blood T cell repertoires in COVID-19. The wider study: Sources were T cells, B-cell-depleted T cells, or PBMCs; the material itself was cDNA or gDNA.

This sequence joins TRBV6-5 and TRBJ2-7; the match to TRBD1 covers 9 bases. The source is a man aged 60-69 years with acute or convalescent COVID-19. The sequenced material came from peripheral blood. CDR3 sequence (DNA): TGTGCCAGCAGTTACTCGAACAGGGGGCTGTGGGAGCAGTACTTC. Protein sequence: CASSYSNRGLWEQYF.